The present TCR beta chain was sequenced within a study of T cells in localized non-small cell lung cancer. Here immunoSEQ multiplex PCR was the method, and the copy in TCRdb shows in-frame clones only, minus some. This sample has roughly 26,000 clones, with around nine tenths found just once. Study outcomes and limitations: The study sequenced only one region of the tumor. As a result, intratumor heterogeneity could not be excluded and remains possible. A median around 55 of the top 100 tumor clones appeared in adjacent lung.

Worth noting for this clone: Its antigen is unidentified.

CDR1 MNHNS and CDR2 SASEGT come from the germline V gene. J gave up 0 bases and V 4 bases, and 14 bases lay outside the gene matches. The CDR3 extends over 18 amino acids. The rearrangement joins TRBV6-1 to TRBJ1-1; 7 nucleotides match TRBD1. This specimen consisted of peripheral blood, obtained before any cancer treatment. The source is a female donor of 60 years or more with stage II squamous cell lung carcinoma. CDR3 in amino acids: CASSGGNRGLILNTEAFF. DNA of the CDR3: TGTGCCAGCAGTGGAGGGAACAGGGGTCTTATCTTGAACACTGAAGCTTTCTTT.